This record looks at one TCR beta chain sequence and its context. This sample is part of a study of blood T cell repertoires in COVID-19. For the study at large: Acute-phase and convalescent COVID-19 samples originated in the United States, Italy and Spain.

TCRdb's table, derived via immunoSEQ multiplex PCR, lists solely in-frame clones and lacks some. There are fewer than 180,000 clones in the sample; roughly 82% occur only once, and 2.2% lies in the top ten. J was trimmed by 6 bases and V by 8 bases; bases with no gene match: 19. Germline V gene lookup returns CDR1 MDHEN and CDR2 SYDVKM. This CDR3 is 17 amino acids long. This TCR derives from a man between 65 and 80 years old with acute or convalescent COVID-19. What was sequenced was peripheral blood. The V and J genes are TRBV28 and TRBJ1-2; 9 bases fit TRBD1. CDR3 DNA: TGTGCCAGCCAAACCGGGACAGGGTTGACGAGGAGGGATGGCTACACCTTC. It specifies CASQTGTGLTRRDGYTF.